These 26 T cell receptor beta chains came from one sample sequenced in a study of siplizumab effects on memory and regulatory T cells. Libraries were prepared by immunoSEQ multiplex PCR; TCRdb keeps only in-frame clonotypes and omits some of them. Of around 87,000 clones listed, 85% to 90% are singletons. Material for sequencing was CD4+ T cells sorted from blood. These receptor sequences come from a human donor in good health.

This clone was detected only a few times. Other DNA sequences within the sample encode an identical CDR3. The rearrangement links TRBV2 to TRBJ2-7, with TRBD2 as a possible D gene (6 bases). This CDR3 comprises 15 residues. CDR1 is SNHLY, CDR2 FYNNEI, per germline. Trimming shortened V by 7 bases and J by 0 bases, and 16 bases separated the two germline ends. The CDR3, as DNA: TGTGCCAGCAAGATTGGGAGTAGCGGCTCCTACGAGCAGTACTTC. Its translation: CASKIGSSGSYEQYF.

This clone was picked up one time. The chain has TRBV7-3 and TRBJ2-3; D perhaps matches TRBD1 (5 bases). The CDR3 is made up of 13 amino acids. Germline V gene data show CDR1 as SGHTA and CDR2 as FQGTGA. The V gene lost 5 bases and the J gene lost 2 bases, with 8 bases spanning the gap. Here the CDR3 reads CASSPTATDTQYF. The CDR3, as DNA: TGTGCCAGCAGCCCGACAGCCACAGATACGCAGTATTTT.

The chain links TRBV4-2 to TRBJ2-2; 9 bases fit TRBD1. The CDR3 contains 17 residues. The V segment lost 3 bases and the J segment 6 bases; nucleotides outside the gene matches: 11. Germline V gene lookup returns CDR1 LGHNA and CDR2 YNFKEQ. This CDR3 is CASSQATGGRDPGELFF. In nucleotides, the CDR3 is TGTGCCAGCAGCCAGGCCACAGGGGGCAGGGATCCCGGGGAGCTGTTTTTT.

CDR3 region: CASSLLAGGSTGELFF. The CDR3 coding sequence is TGTGCCAGCAGCCTACTAGCGGGAGGGAGCACCGGGGAGCTGTTTTTT. The gene calls are TRBV5-4 and TRBJ2-2; 13 positions match TRBD2. V dropped 4 bases and J dropped 4; count of bases not matched to a gene: 4. Germline V gives CDR1 SGHNT, CDR2 YYREEE (reference sequence). The CDR3 contains 16 residues. Full variable domain (remainder filled in from reference TRBV5-4 and TRBJ2-2): ETGVTQSPTHLIKTRGQQVTLRCSSQSGHNTVSWYQQALGQGPQFIFQYYREEENGRGNFPPRFSGLQFPNYSSELNVNALELDDSALYLCASSLLAGGSTGELFFGEGSRLTVL.

The J gene is TRBJ2-1, the V gene TRBV7-9, with 7 nucleotides matching TRBD1. The CDR3 length is 17 residues. The ends lost 0 bases at V and 7 bases at J; junction bases unmatched: 12. CDR1 SEHNR and CDR2 FQNEAQ come from the germline V gene (reference sequence). The CDR3 reads CASSLALGGLVANEQFF. DNA for the CDR3: TGTGCCAGCAGCTTAGCACTAGGGGGCTTAGTGGCTAATGAGCAGTTCTTC.

This rearrangement joins TRBV6-1 to TRBJ2-2; 7 bases agree with TRBD1. Germline assignment: CDR1 MNHNS and CDR2 SASEGT. V lost 7 bases, J lost 1 base, and 3 bases stayed unmatched. This CDR3 has 14 amino acids. The CDR3: CASTRDRNTGELFF. The CDR3 DNA reads as TGTGCCAGCACCCGGGACAGGAACACCGGGGAGCTGTTTTTT.

The V call is TRBV11-3, the J call TRBJ2-1; maybe TRBD2 (5 bases). The CDR3 length is 14 residues. The germline V gene has CDR1 SGHNT and CDR2 YENEEA. V lost 11 bases, J lost 8 bases, and 22 bases lay in between. This CDR3 reads CAPLTWRRVHEQFF. Here the CDR3 DNA reads TGTGCCCCTCTGACCTGGAGGCGGGTGCATGAGCAGTTCTTC.

This chain joins TRBV7-2 and TRBJ2-5; 8 bases line up with TRBD2. The CDR3 covers 16 residues. Losses at the gene ends were 1 base for V and 2 bases for J; bases not matched to a gene: 6. The germline gives CDR1 SGHTA, CDR2 FQGNSA. CDR3 loop: CASSLGSSGSQETQYF. The CDR3 DNA follows: TGTGCCAGCAGCTTAGGTTCTAGCGGGTCGCAAGAGACCCAGTACTTC.

The genes are TRBV6-5 and TRBJ1-1, with 8 positions matching TRBD1. This CDR3 is 14 amino acids long. V lost 7 bases and J lost 4; bases outside the gene matches: 8. Germline loops: CDR1 MNHEY, CDR2 SVGAGI. The DNA for the CDR3 is TGTGCCAGCATCCCCAGGGGGCAGGTCACTGAAGCTTTCTTT. It is translated as CASIPRGQVTEAFF.

The chain has TRBV28 and TRBJ1-5; D perhaps matches TRBD1 (5 bases). V was cut by 5 bases and J by 1 base, with 9 bases left in between. The CDR3 has 14 residues. The germline V gene encodes CDR1 MDHEN and CDR2 SYDVKM. The CDR3 nucleotides read TGTGCCAGCAGTCCCGGGGGGAGCAATCAGCCCCAGCATTTT. Its translation is CASSPGGSNQPQHF.

V and J are TRBV7-2 and TRBJ2-3, with 8 nucleotides matching TRBD2. The V gene end was trimmed by 1 base and the J gene end by 0 bases; junction bases not matched to a gene: 9. Looked up from germline, CDR1 is SGHTA and CDR2 is FQGNSA. This CDR3 is built from 18 residues. The CDR3 loop is CASSLDGGSSGSTDTQYF. DNA for the CDR3: TGTGCCAGCAGCTTAGATGGGGGTTCTAGCGGGAGCACAGATACGCAGTATTTT.

The J gene is TRBJ2-2, the V gene TRBV13, with 12 bases identical to TRBD2. The CDR3 is made up of 16 amino acids. Germline values: CDR1 PRHDT, CDR2 FYEKMQ (reference sequence). After removal of 5 bases from V and 4 bases from J, the junction contained 5 bases not matched to a gene. The CDR3 here is CASSTTSGRRTGELFF. CDR3 DNA sequence: TGTGCCAGCAGCACCACTAGCGGGAGGCGCACCGGGGAGCTGTTTTTT. Looking up the rest from reference TRBV13 and TRBJ2-2 gives the full variable domain: AAGVIQSPRHLIKEKRETATLKCYPIPRHDTVYWYQQGPGQDPQFLISFYEKMQSDKGSIPDRFSAQQFSDYHSELNMSSLELGDSALYFCASSTTSGRRTGELFFGEGSRLTVL.

The chain employs TRBV5-1 and TRBJ2-5; 7 positions match TRBD1. There are 15 residues in the CDR3. Per germline, CDR1 SGHRS and CDR2 YFSETQ. Trimming took 2 bases from V and 1 from J; bases not matched to a gene: 5. CDR3 protein: CASSFRQGPQETQYF. CDR3 DNA: TGCGCCAGCAGCTTCCGACAGGGCCCCCAAGAGACCCAGTACTTC.

The V gene is TRBV25-1, the J gene TRBJ2-5, with D uncertain. The V gene lost 3 bases and the J gene lost 1 base, with 18 bases spanning the gap. Germline V gene lookup returns CDR1 MGHDK and CDR2 SYGVNS. This CDR3 spans 17 amino acids. The CDR3 region is CASSDATAVELQETQYF. The CDR3, as DNA: TGTGCCAGCAGTGATGCGACCGCGGTAGAGCTCCAAGAGACCCAGTACTTC.

The genes are TRBV29-1 and TRBJ1-2, with TRBD1 identical over 9 bases. From germline, CDR1 is SQVTM and CDR2 ANQGSEA. This CDR3 is built from 13 residues. With V trimmed by 3 bases and J by 3 bases, 2 bases remained unmatched. The CDR3 DNA sequence: TGCAGCGTTGATGACAGGGGGGACTATGGCTACACCTTC. Translating it yields CSVDDRGDYGYTF.

J is TRBJ2-5 and V is TRBV7-2; the D is unclear. The CDR3 has 13 residues. The germline V and J ends were trimmed by 2 bases and 1 base, with 5 bases remaining between them. CDR1 and CDR2 (germline): SGHTA, FQGNSA. CDR3 coding DNA: TGTGCCAGCAGCTTAAGTGTCCAAGAGACCCAGTACTTC. This codes for CASSLSVQETQYF. Variable domain in full (rest from reference TRBV7-2 and TRBJ2-5): GAGVSQSPSNKVTEKGKDVELRCDPISGHTALYWYRQSLGQGLEFLIYFQGNSAPDKSGLPSDRFSAERTGGSVSTLTIQRTQQEDSAVYLCASSLSVQETQYFGPGTRLLVL.

The CDR3 region has the DNA TGTGCCAGCTCACAGGGGAATGGAAACACCATATATTTT. Residues: CASSQGNGNTIYF. The V call is TRBV2, the J call TRBJ1-3; 7 nucleotides match TRBD1. CDR1 is SNHLY and CDR2 is FYNNEI in the germline V gene. CDR3 length: 13 residues. J lost 3 bases, V lost 8 bases, and 4 bases had no gene match.

A single count supports this clone. The chain carries TRBV11-2 and TRBJ2-1; 7 bases align to TRBD2. The germline V gene has CDR1 SGHAT and CDR2 FQNNGV. The CDR3 consists of 16 residues. The V gene end was trimmed by 2 bases and the J gene end by 7 bases; junction bases not matched to a gene: 11. The CDR3 DNA reads as TGTGCCAGCAGCTTACCCTTCGGGGAGGGCCGGAATGAGCAGTTCTTC. It codes for CASSLPFGEGRNEQFF.

The gene calls are TRBV4-1 and TRBJ2-7; D unresolved. Germline-derived CDR1 and CDR2 are MGHRA and YSYEKL. V lost 0 bases and J lost 4, with 16 bases in between. The CDR3 spans 16 residues. CDR3 in amino acids: CASSQDFRRDGYEQYF. As DNA, the CDR3 is TGCGCCAGCAGCCAAGATTTTCGCAGAGATGGGTACGAGCAGTACTTC.

This clone was counted once. This chain links TRBV28 with TRBJ2-1; 11 nucleotides match TRBD2. CDR3 length equals 14 residues. V lost 6 bases, J lost 5 bases, and 3 bases stayed unmatched. The germline gives CDR1 MDHEN, CDR2 SYDVKM. In DNA, the CDR3 is TGTGCCAGCAGACTAGCGGGGGCACACAATGAGCAGTTCTTC. Translated: CASRLAGAHNEQFF.

The V gene is TRBV7-2, the J gene TRBJ2-1; D is unclear. The V gene lost 1 base and the J gene lost 6 bases, with 13 bases spanning the gap. There are 15 residues in the CDR3. Germline V gene sequence: CDR1 SGHTA, CDR2 FQGNSA. CDR3 protein: CASSLVHAQGNEQFF. The DNA for the CDR3 is TGTGCCAGCAGCTTAGTCCATGCCCAAGGCAATGAGCAGTTCTTC.

This chain uses TRBV7-2 with TRBJ2-3; tentative D call: TRBD2 (6 bases). The germline CDR1 and CDR2 sequences are SGHTA and FQGNSA. The germline V and J ends were trimmed by 5 bases and 5 bases, with 11 bases remaining between them. The CDR3 extends over 13 amino acids. CDR3 region: CASSMGSGDTQYF. In DNA, the CDR3 is TGTGCCAGCAGCATGGGTAGCGGAGATACGCAGTATTTT.

The chain recombines TRBV20-1 with TRBJ2-5; D gene uncertain. CDR1 and CDR2 (germline): DFQATT, SNEGSKA (reference sequence). This CDR3 has 11 residues. V lost 3 bases to trimming and J lost 5 bases, with 7 bases between them. The CDR3 is CSARASETQYF. CDR3 in DNA: TGCAGTGCTAGGGCCTCCGAGACCCAGTACTTC.

The chain carries TRBV6-5 and TRBJ1-1; D call uncertain. The V gene's germline CDR1 is MNHEY and CDR2 SVGAGI. The V end lost 1 base, the J end lost 3 bases, and 9 bases lay between the germline ends. CDR3 size: 14 residues. The CDR3 loop reads CASSYLRSDTEAFF. The CDR3 DNA is TGTGCCAGCAGTTACTTACGGTCGGACACTGAAGCTTTCTTT.

This chain connects TRBV27 to TRBJ1-1, with 9 bases matching TRBD1. The V segment lost 4 bases and the J segment 6 bases; nucleotides outside the gene matches: 6. The germline gives CDR1 MNHEY, CDR2 SMNVEV (reference sequence). CDR3 length: 14 residues. The CDR3 region has the DNA TGTGCCAGCAGTTCCCTCCGACAGGGGGCTGAAGCTTTCTTT. It specifies CASSSLRQGAEAFF.

Points on this clone: The same CDR3 can be traced to other DNA sequences in this sample. The chain is built from TRBV29-1 and TRBJ2-7; 10 bases agree with TRBD1. From germline, CDR1 is SQVTM and CDR2 ANQGSEA. V trimming: 4 bases; J trimming: 3 bases; junction bases outside the gene matches: 0. The CDR3 length is 12 residues. CDR3 sequence reads: CSVGTGGYEQYF. For the CDR3, the DNA is TGCAGCGTTGGGACAGGGGGCTACGAGCAGTACTTC.